The subject of this entry is one TCR beta chain. This record comes from a study of blood T cell repertoires in COVID-19. Study summary: The study drew acute and convalescent COVID-19 samples from the United States, Italy and Spain.

Authors' processing steps: Amplified reference gene primers provided the basis for estimating nucleated cell counts. Profiled with immunoSEQ multiplex PCR; TCRdb holds only in-frame clones, not every one. V and J calls and clone size are as listed in that table; D and trimming were resolved from the DNA. The sample holds around 21,000 clones, 70% to 90% seen once. There are 13 residues in the CDR3. Trimming took 0 bases from V and 1 from J, leaving 4 bases between them. Germline-derived CDR1 and CDR2 are SGHRS and YFSETQ. The J gene is TRBJ1-2, the V gene TRBV5-1; D not resolved. The TCR was taken from a human donor with active COVID-19. The donor label of this sample is uncertain. Sample: peripheral blood. For the CDR3, the DNA is TGCGCCAGCAGCTTGGAGAGTAACTATGGCTACACCTTC. Translation gives CASSLESNYGYTF.